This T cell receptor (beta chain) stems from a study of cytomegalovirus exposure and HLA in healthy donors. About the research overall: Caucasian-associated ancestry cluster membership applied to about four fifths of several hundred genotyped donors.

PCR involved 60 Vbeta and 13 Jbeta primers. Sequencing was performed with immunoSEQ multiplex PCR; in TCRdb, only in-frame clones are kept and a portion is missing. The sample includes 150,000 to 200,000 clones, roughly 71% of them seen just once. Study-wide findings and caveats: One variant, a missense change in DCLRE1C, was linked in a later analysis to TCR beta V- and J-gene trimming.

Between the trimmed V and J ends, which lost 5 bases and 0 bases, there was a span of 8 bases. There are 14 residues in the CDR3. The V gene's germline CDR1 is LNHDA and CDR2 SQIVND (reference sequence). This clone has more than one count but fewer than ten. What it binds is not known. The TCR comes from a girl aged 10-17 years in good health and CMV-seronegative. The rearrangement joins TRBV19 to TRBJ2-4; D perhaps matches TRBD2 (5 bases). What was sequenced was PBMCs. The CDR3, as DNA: TGTGCCAGTAGTGAGGGCCTAGCCAAAAACATTCAGTACTTC. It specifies CASSEGLAKNIQYF. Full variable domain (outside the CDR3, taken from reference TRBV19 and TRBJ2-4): DGGITQSPKYLFRKEGQNVTLSCEQNLNHDAMYWYRQDPGQGLRLIYYSQIVNDFQKGDIAEGYSVSREKKESFPLTVTSAQKNPTAFYLCASSEGLAKNIQYFGAGTRLSVL.